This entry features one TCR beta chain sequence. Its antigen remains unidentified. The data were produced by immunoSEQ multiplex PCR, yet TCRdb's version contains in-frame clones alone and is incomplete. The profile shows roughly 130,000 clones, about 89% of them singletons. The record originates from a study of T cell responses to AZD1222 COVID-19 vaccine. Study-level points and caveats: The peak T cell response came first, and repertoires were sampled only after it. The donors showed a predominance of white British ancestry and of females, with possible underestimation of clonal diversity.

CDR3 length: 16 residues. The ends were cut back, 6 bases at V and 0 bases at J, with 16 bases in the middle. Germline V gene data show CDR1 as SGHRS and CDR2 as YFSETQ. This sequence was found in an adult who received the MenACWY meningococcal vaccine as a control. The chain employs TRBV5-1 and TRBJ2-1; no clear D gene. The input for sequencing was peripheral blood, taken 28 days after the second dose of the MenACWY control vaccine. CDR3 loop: CASTPQDGSSYNEQFF. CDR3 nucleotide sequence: TGCGCCAGCACCCCCCAGGACGGCAGCTCCTACAATGAGCAGTTCTTC.